The 3 T cell receptor beta chains in this list originate from one sample, sequenced in a study of blood T cell repertoires in COVID-19. The assay was immunoSEQ multiplex PCR, and TCRdb's table has in-frame clones only and misses some. The sample carries some 250,000 clones, approximately 85% recorded once. Sequencing used PBMCs or T cells enriched from blood (not recorded which). Every receptor here comes from a woman aged 45-65 years who had recovered from COVID-19.

The J gene is TRBJ1-3, the V gene TRBV6-5; D unresolved. The CDR3 is 15 residues long. Per germline, CDR1 MNHEY and CDR2 SVGAGI. Trimming removed 6 bases from V and 0 bases from J, with 12 bases in between. In DNA form, the CDR3 reads TGTGCCAGCAGGCCCTCCCTTAGCTCTGGAAACACCATATATTTT. The encoded protein is CASRPSLSSGNTIYF.

The J gene is TRBJ1-5, the V gene TRBV2; D ambiguous. Germline V gene sequence: CDR1 SNHLY, CDR2 FYNNEI. The V and J ends lost 4 bases and 2 bases respectively, with 9 bases between them. The length of the CDR3 is 14 residues. CDR3 residues: CASSATGGNQPQHF. The DNA for the CDR3 is TGTGCCAGCAGTGCGACTGGTGGCAATCAGCCCCAGCATTTT.

The J gene is TRBJ2-2, the V gene TRBV5-1; tentatively, D is TRBD2 (6 bases). CDR1 and CDR2 (germline): SGHRS, YFSETQ. V shed 4 bases and J shed 1 base, with 11 bases lying between them. The CDR3 consists of 15 residues. CDR3 sequence: CASSRASENTGELFF. The CDR3 nucleotides read TGCGCCAGCAGCAGGGCTAGCGAGAACACCGGGGAGCTGTTTTTT.